This T cell receptor beta chain was observed in a study of T cell responses to AZD1222 COVID-19 vaccine. Trimming removed 1 base from V and 0 bases from J; junction bases left unmatched: 12. Germline V gene data show CDR1 as SGHDT and CDR2 as YYEEEE. CDR3 length: 19 residues. TCRdb's table, derived via immunoSEQ multiplex PCR, lists solely in-frame clones and lacks some. The data show about 140,000 clones, with 75% to 95% seen just once and about 3.4% held by the top ten. This TCR derives from an adult in good health. This chain links TRBV5-6 with TRBJ2-3; TRBD2 aligns across 9 bases. This material consisted of peripheral blood, taken on day 0 of AZD1222 vaccination. The CDR3 coding sequence is TGTGCCAGCAGCTTGTCTTTCCAGCGGGGGGCACAAAGCACAGATACGCAGTATTTT. The encoded protein is CASSLSFQRGAQSTDTQYF.